The TCR beta chain under discussion was sequenced for a study of T-cell memory formation after mild COVID-19. Turning to the study itself: Largely, TCR clusters stayed within a single donor.

TCRdb reanalysed the 5' RACE reads using MiXCR and keeps one entry per CDR3 protein. The repertoire consists of more than 150,000 distinct CDR3 sequences, with roughly 18% occurring once and the leading ten covering roughly 3.9%. As regards this clonotype: Its antigen is unknown.

Study results and caveats: Researchers report contracting CD4+ clones mostly in CM and EM, with CD8+ clones in EMRA. The second-wave clones peaking on day 37 were not confirmed as SARS-CoV-2-specific.

CDR1 is LNHDA, CDR2 SQIVND, per germline (reference sequence). Trimming pared 8 bases from V and 6 bases from J, leaving 17 bases between. This CDR3 spans 14 amino acids. Source material: PBMCs or a T cell subset sorted from them (not recorded which). This TCR was sampled from a man between 18 and 35 years old who had mild COVID-19 (a few samples of this study predate the infection). Cell type and time point are not known. The chain recombines TRBV19 with TRBJ2-1; TRBD2 is a possible D gene (7 bases). The CDR3 is CASSMAGAANEQFF. The CDR3 coding sequence is TGTGCCAGTTCCATGGCGGGGGCGGCCAATGAGCAGTTCTTC.